This entry is about one T cell receptor (beta chain). The sample originates from a study of cytomegalovirus exposure and HLA in healthy donors. The CDR3 is made up of 15 amino acids. The germline V gene has CDR1 SGHAT and CDR2 FQNNGV. The V segment lost 3 bases and the J segment 6 bases; nucleotides outside the gene matches: 6. A multiplex PCR was run with 60 Vbeta primers and 13 Jbeta primers. Produced via immunoSEQ multiplex PCR; TCRdb's table is partial and in-frame only. The sample gives roughly 120,000 clones, approximately 86% of which show up once; 1.5% to 2% is in the top ten. This clonotype originated in a man aged 35 to 55 in good health and CMV-seronegative. The genes are TRBV11-2 and TRBJ2-7, with TRBD1 matching over 12 bases. Sample: PBMCs. Here the CDR3 DNA reads TGTGCCAGCAGCTTGGGGACAGGGGGCTGGGGCGAGCAGTACTTC. The encoded protein is CASSLGTGGWGEQYF.